Following are 24 T cell receptor beta chains from one sample sequenced in a study of blood T cell repertoires in COVID-19. Produced via immunoSEQ multiplex PCR; TCRdb's table is partial and in-frame only. Here the sample spans 130,000 to 150,000 clones, around 81% being singletons. Sequencing was performed on peripheral blood. Source of these receptors: a human donor with acute or convalescent COVID-19. The donor label of this sample is uncertain.

The gene calls are TRBV6-1 and TRBJ1-1; a weak D match, TRBD1 (5 bases). Trimming removed 2 bases at V and 4 bases at J, with 8 bases between. The CDR3 spans 13 residues. Germline CDR1 MNHNS, CDR2 SASEGT. CDR3 DNA: TGTGCCAGCAGTGAATCCGGGGGCACTGAAGCTTTCTTT. Encoded protein: CASSESGGTEAFF.

This clone was observed a handful of times. This chain uses TRBV3-1 (or the pseudogene TRBV3-2) with TRBJ1-2; tentatively, D is TRBD1 (5 bases). With 7 bases removed from V and 8 bases from J, the gap between germline ends came to 14 bases. This CDR3 is 12 amino acids long. Germline-derived CDR1 and CDR2 are LGHDT and YNNKEL (reference sequence). The CDR3 nucleotides read TGTGCCAGCATGAGGGAGGGGTCCGGCTACACCTTC. It specifies CASMREGSGYTF.

The rearrangement uses TRBV2 and TRBJ2-3, with TRBD1 matching over 9 bases. CDR1 is SNHLY and CDR2 is FYNNEI in the germline V gene. V was clipped by 3 bases and J by 9 bases; unmatched bases: 10. This CDR3 contains 15 residues. The CDR3 nucleotides read TGTGCCAGCAGTGAGTTGGGACAGGGTGGGCTAACGCAGTATTTT. This translates into CASSELGQGGLTQYF.

This sequence joins TRBV27 and TRBJ1-2; TRBD1 matches 8 bases. V was clipped by 1 base and J by 2 bases; unmatched bases: 3. CDR3 length: 15 residues. Looked up from germline, CDR1 is MNHEY and CDR2 is SMNVEV (reference sequence). The CDR3 DNA sequence: TGTGCCAGCAGTTTATTGGGACAGGTGAACTATGGCTACACCTTC. Amino acids: CASSLLGQVNYGYTF.

The rearrangement uses TRBV21-1 and TRBJ2-7; TRBD1, the D gene given by the table, was not confirmed from the DNA. TRBV21-1 is tagged as a pseudogene. This CDR3 is built from 16 residues. The CDR3 DNA sequence: TGTGCCAGCAGCAAAGAGAAGGGGAAGAGGTCCTACGAGCAGTACGTC. Translating it yields CASSKEKGKRSYEQYV.

This clone was picked up a small number of times. V usage is TRBV3-1 (or the pseudogene TRBV3-2) and J usage is TRBJ1-1; TRBD1 might be the D (6 bases). The V and J ends lost 4 bases and 5 bases respectively, with 14 bases between them. Germline V CDR1 and CDR2: LGHDT, YNNKEL (reference sequence). The CDR3 sequence is 14 residues long. CDR3 protein: CASSLRGLWTEAFF. In DNA form, the CDR3 reads TGTGCCAGCAGCCTCAGGGGATTGTGGACTGAAGCTTTCTTT.

The chain recombines TRBV9 with TRBJ2-1; 8 bases map to TRBD1. J gave up 9 bases and V 5 bases, and 10 bases lay outside the gene matches. The germline gives CDR1 SGDLS, CDR2 YYNGEE. The CDR3 runs 14 residues. The CDR3 region is CASSTGQVMGEQFF. CDR3 DNA: TGTGCCAGCAGTACGGGACAGGTTATGGGTGAGCAGTTCTTC.

The V call is TRBV5-1, the J call TRBJ2-1; D is ambiguous. CDR3 length: 16 residues. Deletions cut 0 bases from V and 2 bases from J, with 12 bases between. CDR1 is SGHRS, CDR2 YFSETQ, per germline. The CDR3 nucleotides read TGCGCCAGCAGCTTGGATCCGCGGAAGGCCTACAATGAGCAGTTCTTC. Amino acid sequence: CASSLDPRKAYNEQFF.

The gene calls are TRBV6-4 and TRBJ2-7; 11 bases are shared with TRBD1. V was pared by 7 bases and J by 6 bases, with 5 bases of the junction left unmatched. The CDR3 has 13 amino acids. Germline CDR1 reads MRHNA; CDR2 reads SNTAGT. Here the CDR3 DNA reads TGTGCCAGCAAGGGACAGGGGGATCGCGAGCAGTACTTC. Its protein is CASKGQGDREQYF.

The chain joins TRBV10-3 to TRBJ2-3; 9 bases are a match to TRBD1. Germline V gene sequence: CDR1 ENHRY, CDR2 SYGVKD. The CDR3 consists of 13 residues. The CDR3 protein is CATTGGAVDTQYF. In DNA form, the CDR3 reads TGTGCAACCACAGGGGGCGCGGTAGATACGCAGTATTTT.

This CDR3 reads CSVEGTGEVAFF. CDR3 nucleotides: TGCAGCGTTGAAGGAACAGGGGAGGTAGCTTTCTTT. This chain uses TRBV29-1 with TRBJ1-1, with 7 bases fitting TRBD1. This CDR3 has 12 residues. V lost 1 base to trimming and J lost 10 bases; unmatched junction nucleotides: 6. Germline CDR1 and CDR2: SQVTM and ANQGSEA.

This clone has only one observation. The rearrangement uses TRBV11-2 and TRBJ2-7, with 13 positions matching TRBD2. Germline V gene sequence: CDR1 SGHAT, CDR2 FQNNGV. The CDR3 consists of 18 residues. V was pared by 2 bases and J by 4 bases, with 11 bases of the junction left unmatched. The chain's CDR3 is CASSLRPPGLAGVYEQYF. CDR3 coding DNA: TGTGCCAGCAGCTTAAGGCCCCCCGGACTAGCGGGGGTATACGAGCAGTACTTC.

The chain combines TRBV4-1 with TRBJ1-5; 7 nucleotides match TRBD1. The V and J ends lost 0 bases and 7 bases, in that order; junction bases with no gene match: 3. CDR1 is MGHRA, CDR2 YSYEKL, per germline. The CDR3 contains 14 residues. The CDR3 loop is CASSQDQGVQPQHF. DNA for the CDR3: TGCGCCAGCAGCCAAGATCAGGGGGTGCAGCCCCAGCATTTT.

The sample holds a few counts of this clone. J is TRBJ1-4 and V is TRBV19; D is possibly TRBD1 (6 bases). This CDR3 is 15 amino acids long. Trimming took 6 bases from V and 8 from J, leaving 19 bases between them. CDR1 is LNHDA and CDR2 is SQIVND in the germline V gene (reference sequence). The CDR3 sequence: CASSSGAGAYEKLFF. The CDR3 DNA reads as TGTGCCAGTAGCTCTGGGGCAGGGGCTTACGAAAAACTGTTTTTT. Together with reference TRBV19 and TRBJ1-4, the CDR3 gives the full variable domain: DGGITQSPKYLFRKEGQNVTLSCEQNLNHDAMYWYRQDPGQGLRLIYYSQIVNDFQKGDIAEGYSVSREKKESFPLTVTSAQKNPTAFYLCASSSGAGAYEKLFFGSGTQLSVL.

The V call is TRBV6-5, the J call TRBJ2-3; unclear D gene. The CDR3 consists of 11 residues. V was trimmed by 8 bases and J by 2 bases, leaving 5 bases between them. Germline CDR1 reads MNHEY; CDR2 reads SVGAGI. DNA for the CDR3: TGTGCCAGCTCCAACACAGATACGCAGTATTTT. The encoded protein is CASSNTDTQYF.

The chain is built from TRBV11-2 and TRBJ2-2; TRBD1 matches 7 bases. V shed 2 bases and J 0 bases; nucleotides not matched to a gene: 0. The germline V gene encodes CDR1 SGHAT and CDR2 FQNNGV. The CDR3 is 15 residues long. The CDR3 is CASSLRGPNTGELFF. The CDR3 DNA sequence: TGTGCCAGCAGCTTAAGGGGGCCGAACACCGGGGAGCTGTTTTTT.

The rearrangement links TRBV10-3 to TRBJ1-1; 7 positions match TRBD1. Germline values: CDR1 ENHRY, CDR2 SYGVKD. The ends lost 2 bases at V and 3 bases at J; junction bases unmatched: 6. The CDR3 is 15 residues long. Here the CDR3 DNA reads TGTGCCATCAGTGAGAGAACAGGGGAAGACACTGAAGCTTTCTTT. Translating gives CAISERTGEDTEAFF.

The chain couples TRBV29-1 to TRBJ2-3; D uncertain. The CDR3 extends over 11 amino acids. Germline values: CDR1 SQVTM, CDR2 ANQGSEA. V was shortened by 4 bases and J by 3 bases, with 5 bases between the two germline ends. The CDR3 loop reads CSVVNTDTQYF. DNA of the CDR3: TGCAGCGTTGTAAATACAGATACGCAGTATTTT.

The chain uses TRBV12-3 or TRBV12-4 and TRBJ2-1; 9 nucleotides agree with TRBD1. The V segment lost 8 bases and the J segment 12 bases; nucleotides outside the gene matches: 8. This CDR3 is built from 12 residues. CDR3 sequence reads: CASCLRGQGQFF. CDR3 nucleotide sequence: TGTGCCAGCTGTCTCAGGGGACAGGGGCAGTTCTTC.

The rearrangement links TRBV6-5 to TRBJ1-2, with 8 bases aligning to TRBD1. V was clipped by 7 bases and J by 8 bases; unmatched bases: 15. The CDR3 has 15 residues. The germline V gene encodes CDR1 MNHEY and CDR2 SVGAGI. DNA for the CDR3: TGTGCCAGCACCCCGGGGACAGGTGGGGGCGGGGGCTACACCTTC. It is translated as CASTPGTGGGGGYTF.

This clone came up a few times. This chain uses TRBV5-4 with TRBJ1-1, with D uncertain. Germline-derived CDR1 and CDR2 are SGHNT and YYREEE (reference sequence). There are 15 residues in the CDR3. Trimming pared 5 bases from V and 3 bases from J, leaving 17 bases between. The DNA for the CDR3 is TGTGCCAGCAGTCTCGGGAGCCTGAGGCACACTGAAGCTTTCTTT. Protein product: CASSLGSLRHTEAFF.

The chain carries TRBV11-3 and TRBJ2-7, with D possibly being TRBD1 (6 bases). V lost 2 bases to trimming and J lost 4 bases, with 12 bases between them. In germline, CDR1 is SGHNT, CDR2 YENEEA. This CDR3 has 14 amino acids. CDR3 coding DNA: TGTGCCAGCAGCTTAAGGGGAACAGGGTACGAGCAGTACTTC. It encodes CASSLRGTGYEQYF.

The V call is TRBV24-1, the J call TRBJ1-5; TRBD1 aligns across 8 bases. Losses at the gene ends were 6 bases for V and 7 bases for J; bases not matched to a gene: 4. The length of the CDR3 is 13 residues. The germline gives CDR1 KGHDR, CDR2 SFDVKD. CDR3 amino acids: CATSRQGTQPQHF. CDR3 DNA: TGTGCCACCAGTAGACAGGGGACCCAGCCCCAGCATTTT.

Comments on this clone: Other DNA sequences in the same sample also yield this CDR3. This chain links TRBV6-6 with TRBJ2-5, with TRBD1 matching over 8 bases. The CDR3 sequence is 14 residues long. Germline CDR1 reads MNHNY; CDR2 reads SVGAGI (reference sequence). V gave up 7 bases and J gave up 4 bases; unmatched junction bases: 8. In DNA, the CDR3 is TGTGCCAGCACCAGGGGGCAGGGCGGAGAGACCCAGTACTTC. Its protein is CASTRGQGGETQYF.